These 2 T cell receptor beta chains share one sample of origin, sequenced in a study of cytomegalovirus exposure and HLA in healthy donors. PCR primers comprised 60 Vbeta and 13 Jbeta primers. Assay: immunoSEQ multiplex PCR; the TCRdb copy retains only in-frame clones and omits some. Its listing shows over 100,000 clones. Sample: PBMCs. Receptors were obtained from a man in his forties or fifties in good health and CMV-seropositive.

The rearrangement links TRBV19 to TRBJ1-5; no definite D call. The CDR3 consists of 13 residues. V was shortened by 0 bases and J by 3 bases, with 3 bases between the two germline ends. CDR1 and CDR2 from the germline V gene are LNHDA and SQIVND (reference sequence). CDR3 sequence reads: CASSIELNQPQHF. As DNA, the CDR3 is TGTGCCAGTAGTATAGAACTCAATCAGCCCCAGCATTTT.

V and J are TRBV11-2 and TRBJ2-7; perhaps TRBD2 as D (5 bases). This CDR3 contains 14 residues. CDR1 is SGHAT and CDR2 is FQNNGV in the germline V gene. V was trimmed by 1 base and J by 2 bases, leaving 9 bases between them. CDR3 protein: CASSLAPGAYEQYF. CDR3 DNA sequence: TGTGCCAGCAGCTTAGCCCCCGGGGCCTACGAGCAGTACTTC.